Each of the 3 T cell receptor beta chains below was sequenced from the same sample in a study of T cells in Graves' hyperthyroidism and ophthalmopathy. Researchers took RNA transcripts and amplified the TCR beta CDR3 regions from them. RT-PCR in the first round (using the HTBI primer set) targeted the TCR CDR3. MiXCR, run by TCRdb on the multiplex PCR reads, gives a single entry per CDR3 protein. In the table there are more than 500,000 distinct CDR3 sequences, about 46% of which are singletons. Material: peripheral blood or thyroid tissue (not recorded which). The receptor set was obtained from an adult woman with Graves' disease, either hyperthyroidism or ophthalmopathy (not recorded which).

This clonotype was counted only a few times. The rearrangement joins TRBV10-3 to TRBJ1-1; D perhaps matches TRBD1 (5 bases). Per the germline V gene, CDR1 is ENHRY and CDR2 is SYGVKD. V was cut by 6 bases and J by 3 bases, with 11 bases left in between. The CDR3 consists of 13 residues. CDR3 nucleotide sequence: TGTGCCATCAGCAACGAGGGGTACACTGAAGCTTTCTTT. Translated: CAISNEGYTEAFF.

The CDR3 coding sequence is TGTGCCACCAGTGACGACAGGTATAGCAATCAGCCCCAGCATTTT. Encoded protein: CATSDDRYSNQPQHF. This rearrangement joins TRBV24-1 to TRBJ1-5, with a tentative D call TRBD1 (6 bases). Germline CDR1 is KGHDR and CDR2 is SFDVKD. CDR3 size: 15 residues. The V end lost 4 bases, the J end lost 0 bases, and 9 bases lay between the germline ends.

The gene calls are TRBV20-1 and TRBJ1-2; 7 bases are shared with TRBD1. The CDR3 totals 13 residues. V lost 6 bases, J lost 7 bases, and 11 bases stayed unmatched. Germline V gene sequence: CDR1 DFQATT, CDR2 SNEGSKA (reference sequence). The CDR3 sequence: CSAVEGALFGYTF. As DNA, the CDR3 is TGCAGTGCGGTCGAGGGGGCACTCTTTGGCTACACCTTC.